This T cell receptor beta chain was recorded in a study of T cell changes during pregnancy in multiple sclerosis. Germline V gene sequence: CDR1 DFQATT, CDR2 SNEGSKA (reference sequence). The CDR3 totals 11 residues. Trimming took off 7 bases at V and 3 bases at J, with 10 bases between the two ends. Clones were sequenced by immunoSEQ multiplex PCR, and TCRdb holds only the in-frame ones, with some missing. The sample carries about 59,000 clones, roughly 92% recorded once. Sequencing used CD8+ T cells from peripheral blood mononuclear cells, obtained in the third trimester of pregnancy. The rearrangement joins TRBV20-1 to TRBJ2-7; perhaps TRBD2 as D (6 bases). The TCR was taken from a female donor with multiple sclerosis, enrolled in a pregnancy study. CDR3: CSGGRDYEQYF. CDR3 bases: TGCAGTGGAGGGCGGGACTACGAGCAGTACTTC.